This is a list of T cell receptor beta chains from one sample in a study of blood T cell repertoires in COVID-19. Sequencing was performed with immunoSEQ multiplex PCR; in TCRdb, only in-frame clones are kept and a portion is missing. This repertoire shows over 100,000 clones, about nine tenths found once; its top ten account for 9.5% to 12%. The sample was peripheral blood. These receptor sequences come from a woman in her 70s with COVID-19, enrolled during active disease. The conserved cysteine and the conserved F or W are not part of the CDR3 here. Some rows mark clone size as missing; the rest say once, few, many or name a class of expanded clone.

-	TRBV5-1	10	ASSFGPSGAF
-	TRBV28	12	ASSRTGGFETQY
-	TRBV6-1	12	ASSERGANEKLF
-	TRBV7-7	11	ASSAGTGAEAF
-	TRBV6-2/TRBV6-3	15	ASSRTSGGPNTGELF
-	TRBV6-5	10	ASSQQNTEAF
-	TRBV5-6	14	ASSLTWGDEDTEAF
-	TRBV2	12	ASRARAAGNTIY
-	TRBV30	11	AWSAGGQETQY
-	TRBV6-6	12	ASSLIAGKETQY
-	TRBV5-4	14	ASSLPGLPDSETQY
-	TRBV5-1	13	ASSLGGRRNTEAF
-	TRBV3-1/TRBV3-2	10	ASSQLLTEQY
-	TRBV4-2	14	ASSQGGTGGADTQY
-	TRBV19	11	ASRGTANSPLH
-	TRBV5-5	13	ASSLWAGGQETQY
-	TRBV30	11	AWNRQGGSPLH
-	TRBV28	11	ASSRGLDYGYT
-	TRBV24-1	12	ATSDGDMNTEAF
-	TRBV5-6	15	ASRQIGQGAATGELF
once	TRBV5-4	9	ASSWGQEQF
-	TRBV12-3/TRBV12-4	10	ASSRDPQSQY
-	TRBV5-4	12	ASSPGGLTDTQY
-	TRBV7-2	14	ASSFSDGGQGYGYT
-	TRBV21-1	13	ASRETGGKYNEQF
-	TRBV6-6	14	ASSYPPDRGNYGYT
-	TRBV18	11	ASSPRDNEKLF
-	TRBV7-3	15	ASSLTSGIGGYNEQF
-	TRBV12-3/TRBV12-4	11	ASSQGYGNTIY
-	TRBV19	11	ASSTYSQETQY
once	TRBV7-8	13	ASSLDGRGRDDQY
-	TRBV5-4	12	ATLPTGGNYGYT
-	TRBV28	11	ASSTIGRDGYT
-	TRBV29-1	13	SVLGASGGYNEQF
-	TRBV23-1	18	ASSQSNWTPGGSYNSPLH
-	TRBV7-2	14	ASSLFGFTYNSPLH
-	TRBV28	16	ASSFYLEGSGAQETQY
once	TRBV27	13	ASRREPGLAVRQY
-	TRBV5-1	12	ASSLGTNTGELF
-	TRBV9	13	ASSVGGGVKDTQY
-	TRBV7-9	11	ASSPWENTEAF
-	TRBV7-2	13	ASSTQTGDHSPLH
-	TRBV6-6	13	ASRERTGGSGELF
once	TRBV3-1/TRBV3-2	11	ASSQDGGQPQH
once	TRBV27	14	ASSPQGQGNNQPQH
-	TRBV4-1	13	ASSRAGTGGTEAF
once	TRBV5-8	13	ASSLYGGLNNEQF
-	TRBV15	9	ATSSSYGYT
-	TRBV7-8	12	ASSPRGDNQPQH
-	TRBV28	11	ASSLSGASPPH
-	TRBV21-1	14	ASSKRGRGSYNEQF